The source of this T cell receptor (beta chain) is a study of long-term antiretroviral therapy in people with HIV. This CDR3 has 13 amino acids. With 3 bases clipped from V and 0 bases from J, the junction kept 1 base outside the gene matches. Germline loops: CDR1 GTSNPN, CDR2 SVGIG (reference sequence). The sample holds one count of this clone. Version v3.0 of the immunoSEQ assay ran at survey level. Sequencing efforts were directed toward about 40,000-50,000 T-cell genomes per sample. The repertoire was sequenced with immunoSEQ multiplex PCR; TCRdb's copy has only in-frame clones and lacks some. This table has around 20,000 clones, just under 85% appearing once.

The input for sequencing was unsorted PBMCs, taken approximately 4 years after starting antiretroviral therapy. This clonotype originated in a man in his late teens or twenties with HIV. The chain couples TRBV30 to TRBJ1-1, with 7 bases identical to TRBD1. CDR3 residues: CAWSGQVNTEAFF. The CDR3 DNA is TGTGCCTGGAGCGGACAGGTGAACACTGAAGCTTTCTTT.